The 17 T cell receptor beta chains reported below all come from one sample, sequenced in a study of T cell responses to AZD1222 COVID-19 vaccine. Assay: immunoSEQ multiplex PCR; the TCRdb copy retains only in-frame clones and omits some. The sample holds roughly 120,000 clones, roughly 84% seen once. Sequencing was performed on peripheral blood, taken 28 days after the second AZD1222 dose. These TCRs come from an adult who received the AZD1222 COVID-19 vaccine.

The rearrangement uses TRBV7-8 and TRBJ2-1, with no clear D. This CDR3 has 15 amino acids. V dropped 1 base and J dropped 8 bases, with 15 bases sitting between them. CDR1 and CDR2 from the germline V gene are SGHVS and FQNEAQ. CDR3 bases: TGTGCCAGCAGCTTAGAGATCGATCTCAACGATGAGCAGTTCTTC. Protein sequence: CASSLEIDLNDEQFF.

The V call is TRBV6-5, the J call TRBJ2-2; D not resolved. The germline V gene encodes CDR1 MNHEY and CDR2 SVGAGI. V was trimmed by 5 bases and J by 1 base, leaving 8 bases between them. The CDR3 runs 14 residues. The CDR3 nucleotides are TGTGCCAGCAGTCCACCGAGGAACACCGGGGAGCTGTTTTTT. It yields the protein CASSPPRNTGELFF.

The genes are TRBV10-3 and TRBJ2-2; unclear D gene. This CDR3 has 13 residues. Germline CDR1 is ENHRY and CDR2 is SYGVKD. V gave up 8 bases and J gave up 0 bases, with 7 bases separating them. The CDR3 nucleotides are TGTGCCATCGAACAGTCGAACACCGGGGAGCTGTTTTTT. Amino acids: CAIEQSNTGELFF.

The chain has TRBV28 and TRBJ1-2, with 10 bases that match TRBD1. Losses at the gene ends were 5 bases for V and 6 bases for J; bases not matched to a gene: 12. Germline assignment: CDR1 MDHEN and CDR2 SYDVKM. This CDR3 spans 16 amino acids. CDR3 amino acids: CASSARTGGFVDGYTF. The CDR3 region has the DNA TGTGCCAGCAGTGCGAGGACAGGGGGGTTTGTCGATGGCTACACCTTC.

The rearrangement joins TRBV6-1 to TRBJ1-5; no reliable D call. The CDR3 is made up of 13 amino acids. The germline CDR1 and CDR2 sequences are MNHNS and SASEGT. With 2 bases removed from V and 7 bases from J, the gap between germline ends came to 9 bases. The CDR3 DNA reads TGTGCCAGCAGTGAATTGGGTTCCCAGCCCCAGCATTTT. Its translation is CASSELGSQPQHF.

This clone was seen a single time. The V gene is TRBV12-3 or TRBV12-4, the J gene TRBJ2-2; D is undetermined. Deletions cut 3 bases from V and 6 bases from J, with 5 bases between. This CDR3 has 12 amino acids. CDR3 coding DNA: TGTGCCAGCAGTTTGATACCCGGGGAGCTGTTTTTT. As protein: CASSLIPGELFF.

The chain joins TRBV7-8 to TRBJ1-4; D might be TRBD1 (5 bases). CDR1 is SGHVS, CDR2 FQNEAQ, per germline. V lost 0 bases, J lost 7 bases, and 6 bases lay in between. This CDR3 region has 13 residues. CDR3 nucleotides: TGTGCCAGCAGCTTAGCGGGGACTGAAAAACTGTTTTTT. Translating it yields CASSLAGTEKLFF.

In this sample, this clone turned up a few times. The J gene is TRBJ1-1, the V gene TRBV18, with a possible D match to TRBD1 (5 bases). Trimming took 3 bases from V and 1 from J, leaving 6 bases between them. The germline gives CDR1 KGHSH, CDR2 LQKENI. The CDR3 runs to 13 residues. CDR3 nucleotides: TGTGCCAGCTCACCCGGACAGAACACTGAAGCTTTCTTT. Translating gives CASSPGQNTEAFF.

This clone was detected once. The CDR3 loop is CASSLLTASSGANVLTF. Written as DNA, the CDR3 is TGTGCCAGCAGCTTATTGACAGCGAGCTCTGGGGCCAACGTCCTGACTTTC. The V and J genes are TRBV13 and TRBJ2-6; maybe TRBD1 (5 bases). CDR1 is PRHDT, CDR2 FYEKMQ, per germline (reference sequence). The V gene lost 2 bases and the J gene lost 0 bases, with 11 bases spanning the gap. The CDR3 sequence is 17 residues long.

This clone was recorded a few times. The rearrangement links TRBV19 to TRBJ1-5; D not certain. CDR1 and CDR2 from the germline V gene are LNHDA and SQIVND (reference sequence). V was pared by 4 bases and J by 3 bases, with 7 bases between. This CDR3 contains 13 residues. The CDR3 loop reads CASSTRFNQPQHF. The CDR3, as DNA: TGTGCCAGTAGTACCCGTTTCAATCAGCCCCAGCATTTT. Filled out from reference TRBV19 and TRBJ1-5, the complete variable domain reads DGGITQSPKYLFRKEGQNVTLSCEQNLNHDAMYWYRQDPGQGLRLIYYSQIVNDFQKGDIAEGYSVSREKKESFPLTVTSAQKNPTAFYLCASSTRFNQPQHFGDGTRLSIL.

This clone appeared a few times. CDR3 nucleotides: TGTGCCAGCTCACCAGGGGATGGCTACACCTTC. It codes for CASSPGDGYTF. V gene TRBV18 combines with J gene TRBJ1-2; D is uncertain. V lost 2 bases, J lost 6 bases, and 4 bases lay in between. The CDR3 loop spans 11 amino acids. Looked up from germline, CDR1 is KGHSH and CDR2 is LQKENI.

This chain uses TRBV7-2 with TRBJ1-4; 7 bases fit TRBD1. Germline loops: CDR1 SGHTA, CDR2 FQGNSA. With V trimmed by 5 bases and J by 5 bases, 5 bases remained unmatched. This CDR3 has 14 amino acids. CDR3 nucleotide sequence: TGTGCCAGCAGCGTCAGGGGGGGAAATGAAAAACTGTTTTTT. Translated: CASSVRGGNEKLFF.

This CDR3 is CSASLSGTSGYEQYF. CDR3 nucleotides: TGCAGTGCTAGTCTTTCCGGGACTAGCGGATACGAGCAGTACTTC. The rearrangement joins TRBV20-1 to TRBJ2-7; the match to TRBD2 covers 11 bases. The germline V gene encodes CDR1 DFQATT and CDR2 SNEGSKA (reference sequence). The CDR3 loop spans 15 amino acids. Trimming removed 3 bases from V and 4 bases from J; junction bases left unmatched: 8.

The chain employs TRBV6-5 and TRBJ2-1, with D unclear. V lost 2 bases and J lost 6, with 5 bases in between. The CDR3 spans 12 residues. Germline loops: CDR1 MNHEY, CDR2 SVGAGI. The CDR3 DNA reads as TGTGCCAGCAGTTACCAAATCAATGAGCAGTTCTTC. Its translation is CASSYQINEQFF.

V gene TRBV5-6 combines with J gene TRBJ2-6, with D possibly being TRBD2 (6 bases). There are 16 residues in the CDR3. Trimming took 1 base from V and 3 from J, leaving 11 bases between them. Germline CDR1 is SGHDT and CDR2 is YYEEEE. The CDR3 sequence: CASSLTGAGGANVLTF. The CDR3 DNA reads TGTGCCAGCAGCTTGACAGGAGCGGGTGGGGCCAACGTCCTGACTTTC.

The chain combines TRBV5-5 with TRBJ1-1; TRBD1 matches at 7 bases. Germline-derived CDR1 and CDR2 are SGHKS and YYEKEE (reference sequence). Trimming cost V 2 bases and J 7 bases; bases outside gene matches: 2. The CDR3 runs 12 residues. The CDR3, as DNA: TGTGCCAGCAGCTTATGGGACAGTGAAGCTTTCTTT. This encodes CASSLWDSEAFF.

The chain employs TRBV4-3 and TRBJ2-3; D tentatively fits TRBD1 or TRBD2 (5 bases each). V lost 4 bases, J lost 2 bases, and 13 bases lay in between. The CDR3 contains 15 residues. Germline V gene lookup returns CDR1 LGHNA and CDR2 YSLEER. The chain's CDR3 is CASSPTQDSTDTQYF. Written as DNA, the CDR3 is TGCGCCAGCAGCCCGACACAGGACTCCACAGATACGCAGTATTTT.